These 18 T cell receptor beta chains originate from one sample sequenced in a study of CD8 T cells in Susac syndrome. Random hexamers were used to reverse transcribe an amount of roughly 0.45 to 1 ug RNA. Each CDR3 protein gets one entry after TCRdb re-called the immunoSEQ multiplex PCR reads with MiXCR. Of some 77,000 distinct CDR3 sequences in the sample, about 92% are singletons; the top ten hold about 0.53%. Sequenced input: CD4+ T cells from PBMCs. These receptors originate from a human donor with Susac syndrome.

The gene calls are TRBV28 and TRBJ2-2; tentative D call: TRBD2 (5 bases). This CDR3 spans 13 amino acids. Per germline, CDR1 MDHEN and CDR2 SYDVKM. V lost 2 bases to trimming and J lost 7 bases, with 8 bases between them. As DNA, the CDR3 is TGTGCCAGCAGTTTAGGGGAGTACGGGGAGCTGTTTTTT. Translation: CASSLGEYGELFF.

The J gene is TRBJ2-2, the V gene TRBV3-1; D is perhaps TRBD2 (6 bases). The germline V and J ends were trimmed by 3 bases and 4 bases, with 9 bases remaining between them. The length of the CDR3 is 14 residues. Germline CDR1 reads LGHDT; CDR2 reads YNNKEL (reference sequence). CDR3 sequence: CASSHKGGTGELFF. The CDR3 nucleotides are TGTGCCAGCAGCCATAAGGGAGGCACCGGGGAGCTGTTTTTT.

The V and J genes are TRBV11-2 and TRBJ2-5; 8 bases map to TRBD2. CDR3 length: 19 residues. CDR1 is SGHAT, CDR2 FQNNGV, per germline. J lost 7 bases, V lost 0 bases, and 19 bases had no gene match. The CDR3 sequence: CASSLEAGTGLAGGGTQYF. CDR3 DNA: TGTGCCAGCAGCTTAGAGGCAGGCACCGGACTAGCCGGAGGAGGGACCCAGTACTTC.

The V and J genes are TRBV29-1 and TRBJ2-5; 7 bases fit TRBD2. The trim removed 8 bases at V and 5 bases at J, leaving 11 bases unmatched. Per germline, CDR1 SQVTM and CDR2 ANQGSEA. The CDR3 loop spans 13 amino acids. This chain's CDR3 is CSIAGLGGETQYF. The CDR3 bases are TGCAGCATAGCGGGCCTCGGCGGGGAGACCCAGTACTTC.

V is TRBV5-4 and J is TRBJ2-1; TRBD2 matches 11 bases. The CDR3 covers 16 residues. Germline V gene data show CDR1 as SGHNT and CDR2 as YYREEE (reference sequence). Trimming cost V 0 bases and J 4 bases; bases outside gene matches: 3. CDR3 in DNA: TGTGCCAGCAGCTTGGCTGGACTAGCGGGTTACAATGAGCAGTTCTTC. Its protein is CASSLAGLAGYNEQFF.

Only one count was recorded for this clonotype. This chain uses TRBV25-1 with TRBJ1-1, with no clear D. V shed 3 bases and J shed 1 base, with 9 bases lying between them. The CDR3 loop spans 14 amino acids. Germline V gene sequence: CDR1 MGHDK, CDR2 SYGVNS. The CDR3 sequence: CASSDKVENTEAFF. The CDR3 DNA is TGTGCCAGCAGTGACAAGGTTGAGAACACTGAAGCTTTCTTT.

The chain employs TRBV29-1 and TRBJ2-1; 9 positions match TRBD2. The CDR3 consists of 14 residues. Germline V lookup: CDR1 SQVTM, CDR2 ANQGSEA. J lost 0 bases, V lost 7 bases, and 4 bases had no gene match. This chain's CDR3 is CSAGAGGSYNEQFF. The DNA for the CDR3 is TGCAGCGCTGGAGCGGGGGGCTCCTACAATGAGCAGTTCTTC.

The V call is TRBV7-9, the J call TRBJ2-3, with no clear D. CDR3 size: 15 residues. Per the germline V gene, CDR1 is SEHNR and CDR2 is FQNEAQ (reference sequence). V shed 3 bases and J shed 5 bases, with 15 bases lying between them. The CDR3 nucleotides read TGTGCCAGCAGCTTGCGGCCCAATGCTGGAGATACGCAGTATTTT. Its protein is CASSLRPNAGDTQYF.

J is TRBJ2-1 and V is TRBV6-5; the D is unclear. This CDR3 is 14 amino acids long. Germline values: CDR1 MNHEY, CDR2 SVGAGI. The V end lost 6 bases, the J end lost 6 bases, and 15 bases lay between the germline ends. Here the CDR3 DNA reads TGTGCCAGCAGGCTAGACCCCGCCGTCAATGAGCAGTTCTTC. This codes for CASRLDPAVNEQFF.

The rearrangement uses TRBV18 and TRBJ1-1, with D perhaps TRBD1 (5 bases). The germline V gene encodes CDR1 KGHSH and CDR2 LQKENI. Trimming removed 2 bases from V and 1 base from J, with 8 bases in between. The CDR3 is 14 residues long. CDR3 nucleotide sequence: TGTGCCAGCTCACCATTGGACAAGAACACTGAAGCTTTCTTT. It specifies CASSPLDKNTEAFF.

The table lists this clonotype with a count of one. The chain is built from TRBV29-1 and TRBJ1-4; D is possibly TRBD1 (5 bases). The CDR3 has 15 residues. Trimming cost V 7 bases and J 5 bases, with 20 bases left between them. CDR1 and CDR2 (germline): SQVTM, ANQGSEA. CDR3 nucleotides: TGCAGCGCTGCCTCCCACGCGGGGCCGAATGAAAAACTGTTTTTT. It is translated as CSAASHAGPNEKLFF.

This clonotype was counted a single time. The chain links TRBV4-1 to TRBJ2-1; D uncertain. The CDR3 has 14 residues. Trimming cost V 5 bases and J 0 bases, with 8 bases left between them. Germline loops: CDR1 MGHRA, CDR2 YSYEKL. CDR3 bases: TGCGCCAGCAGCAAGCTCTTCTCCTACAATGAGCAGTTCTTC. Translated: CASSKLFSYNEQFF.

The V and J genes are TRBV6-2 or TRBV6-3 and TRBJ1-5; D possibly corresponds to TRBD1 (6 bases). Trimming cost V 6 bases and J 1 base, with 13 bases left between them. Germline CDR1 reads MNHEY; CDR2 reads SVGEGT. This CDR3 has 15 amino acids. Written as DNA, the CDR3 is TGTGCCAGCAGGGGGACAAGCTCGAGCAATCAGCCCCAGCATTTT. It is translated as CASRGTSSSNQPQHF.

The chain has TRBV9 and TRBJ1-5; D unresolved. The germline V gene has CDR1 SGDLS and CDR2 YYNGEE. The ends were cut back, 4 bases at V and 7 bases at J, with 12 bases in the middle. CDR3 length: 13 amino acids. CDR3 DNA sequence: TGTGCCAGCAGCTCATCGACCCGACAGCCCCAGCATTTT. Its protein product is CASSSSTRQPQHF. Together with reference TRBV9 and TRBJ1-5, the CDR3 gives the full variable domain: DSGVTQTPKHLITATGQRVTLRCSPRSGDLSVYWYQQSLDQGLQFLIQYYNGEERAKGNILERFSAQQFPDLHSELNLSSLELGDSALYFCASSSSTRQPQHFGDGTRLSIL.

This rearrangement joins TRBV28 to TRBJ2-7; 8 positions agree with TRBD1. There are 15 residues in the CDR3. J lost 4 bases, V lost 4 bases, and 9 bases had no gene match. Looked up from germline, CDR1 is MDHEN and CDR2 is SYDVKM. Written as DNA, the CDR3 is TGTGCCAGCAGTTCTCAGGGGGCGGGCATTTACGAGCAGTACTTC. Its protein is CASSSQGAGIYEQYF.

This chain links TRBV7-2 with TRBJ1-5; D call uncertain. This CDR3 spans 13 amino acids. V gave up 1 base and J gave up 6 bases, with 7 bases separating them. The germline V gene has CDR1 SGHTA and CDR2 FQGNSA. CDR3 protein: CASSLDPGQPQHF. CDR3 DNA sequence: TGTGCCAGCAGCTTAGATCCCGGTCAGCCCCAGCATTTT.

V gene TRBV5-6 combines with J gene TRBJ2-1; D may match TRBD1 or TRBD2 (6 bases each). From germline, CDR1 is SGHDT and CDR2 YYEEEE. CDR3 length: 14 residues. The V and J ends lost 7 bases and 2 bases respectively, with 13 bases between them. The CDR3 here is CASHEGGPYNEQFF. The CDR3, as DNA: TGTGCCAGCCACGAAGGGGGGCCCTACAATGAGCAGTTCTTC.

The chain is built from TRBV7-2 and TRBJ2-2; 7 bases are shared with TRBD1. The germline V gene has CDR1 SGHTA and CDR2 FQGNSA. The CDR3 loop spans 14 amino acids. V lost 3 bases to trimming and J lost 8 bases; unmatched junction nucleotides: 6. CDR3 sequence: CASSLQGEWGELFF. The CDR3 DNA reads as TGTGCCAGCAGCTTGCAGGGGGAGTGGGGGGAGCTGTTTTTT.